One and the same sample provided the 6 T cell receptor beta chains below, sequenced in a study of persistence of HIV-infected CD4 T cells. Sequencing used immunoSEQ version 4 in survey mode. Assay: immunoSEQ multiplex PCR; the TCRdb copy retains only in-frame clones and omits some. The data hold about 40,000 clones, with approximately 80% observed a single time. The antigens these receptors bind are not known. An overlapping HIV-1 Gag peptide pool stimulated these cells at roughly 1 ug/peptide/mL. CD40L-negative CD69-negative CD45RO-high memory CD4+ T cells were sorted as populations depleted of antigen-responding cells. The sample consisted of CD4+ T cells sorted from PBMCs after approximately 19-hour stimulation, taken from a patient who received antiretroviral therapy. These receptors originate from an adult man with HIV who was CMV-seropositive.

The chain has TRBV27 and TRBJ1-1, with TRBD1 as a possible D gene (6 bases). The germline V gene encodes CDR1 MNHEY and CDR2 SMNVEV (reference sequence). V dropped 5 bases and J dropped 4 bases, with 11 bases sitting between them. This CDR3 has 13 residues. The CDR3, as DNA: TGTGCCAGCAGTATTAGAGGGGGCACTGAAGCTTTCTTT. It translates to CASSIRGGTEAFF.

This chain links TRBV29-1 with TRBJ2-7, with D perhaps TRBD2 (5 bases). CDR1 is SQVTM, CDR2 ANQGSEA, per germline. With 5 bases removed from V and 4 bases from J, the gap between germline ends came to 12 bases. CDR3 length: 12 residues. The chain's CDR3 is CSVIKRNYEQYF. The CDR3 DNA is TGCAGCGTTATAAAGCGGAATTACGAGCAGTACTTC.

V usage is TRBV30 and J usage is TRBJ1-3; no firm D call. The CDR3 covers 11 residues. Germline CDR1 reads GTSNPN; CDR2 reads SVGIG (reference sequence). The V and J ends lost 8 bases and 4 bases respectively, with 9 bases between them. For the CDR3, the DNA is TGTGCCCACCCCGGGGGAAACACCATATATTTT. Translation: CAHPGGNTIYF.

The DNA of the CDR3 is TGTGCCAGCAGCCCCCCCGGGACAGGGAGTGAAAAACTGTTTTTT. Translated, it gives CASSPPGTGSEKLFF. The chain joins TRBV3-1 (or the pseudogene TRBV3-2) to TRBJ1-4; 9 bases agree with TRBD1. J was trimmed by 7 bases and V by 4 bases; bases with no gene match: 7. Germline values: CDR1 LGHDT, CDR2 YNNKEL (reference sequence). The CDR3 extends over 15 amino acids.

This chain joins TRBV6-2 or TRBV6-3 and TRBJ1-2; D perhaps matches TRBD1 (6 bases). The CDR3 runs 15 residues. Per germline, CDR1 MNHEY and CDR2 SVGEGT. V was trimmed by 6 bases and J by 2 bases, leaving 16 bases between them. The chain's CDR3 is CASSKQGLPNYGYTF. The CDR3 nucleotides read TGTGCCAGCAGCAAACAGGGCCTTCCCAACTATGGCTACACCTTC.

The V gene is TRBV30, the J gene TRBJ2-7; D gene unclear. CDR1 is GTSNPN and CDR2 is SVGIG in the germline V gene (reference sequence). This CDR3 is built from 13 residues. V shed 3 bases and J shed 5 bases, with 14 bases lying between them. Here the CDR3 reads CAWSVKGTDEQYF. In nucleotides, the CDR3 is TGTGCCTGGAGCGTAAAGGGAACGGACGAGCAGTACTTC.